Below, one T cell receptor (beta chain) is given with its context. CDR1 and CDR2 from the germline V gene are SGHKS and YYEKEE (reference sequence). V dropped 2 bases and J dropped 2 bases, with 11 bases sitting between them. The CDR3 totals 15 residues. This record comes from a study of low-dose radiotherapy and immunotherapy resistance in tumors. Sample time point: before trial treatment. TRAV- and TRBV-specific primers were used for first-strand cDNA, which covered alpha and beta chains. The PCR that amplified TCRs ran for 20 cycles, relying on a constant-region primer and a V-primer adapter. TCRdb used MiXCR to reprocess the reads, holding one entry per CDR3 protein. Among approximately 84,000 distinct CDR3 sequences listed, about a sixth were seen once.

The rearrangement uses TRBV5-5 and TRBJ1-5; D is perhaps TRBD1 (5 bases). Sequenced here: PBMCs, sampled before treatment. The clonotype was recovered from a male donor with prostate cancer. The CDR3 nucleotides are TGTGCCAGCAGCTTTTTCTTGGGGGGCAATCAGCCCCAGCATTTT. Translating it yields CASSFFLGGNQPQHF.